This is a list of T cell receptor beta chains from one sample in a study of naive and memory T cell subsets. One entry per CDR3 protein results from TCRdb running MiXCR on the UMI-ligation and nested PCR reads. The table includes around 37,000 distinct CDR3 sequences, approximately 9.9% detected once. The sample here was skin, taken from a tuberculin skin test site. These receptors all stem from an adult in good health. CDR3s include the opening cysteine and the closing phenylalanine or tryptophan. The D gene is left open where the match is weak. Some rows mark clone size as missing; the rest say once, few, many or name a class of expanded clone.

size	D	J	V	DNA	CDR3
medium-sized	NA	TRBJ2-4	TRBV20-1	TGCAGTGCTTTCCCAGGGAGAGAAAACATTCAGTACTTC	CSAFPGRENIQYF
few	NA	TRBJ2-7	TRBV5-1	TGCGCCAGCAGCACAACCGGGACAACAACCTACGAGCAGTACTTC	CASSTTGTTTYEQYF
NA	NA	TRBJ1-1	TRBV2	TGTGCCAGCAGCGACCAAACATCAACGAGAGTCCCTGAAGCTTTCTTT	CASSDQTSTRVPEAFF
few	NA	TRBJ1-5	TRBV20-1	TGCAGTGCTAGAGATTTGGAAGATAGCAATCAGCCCCAGCATTTT	CSARDLEDSNQPQHF
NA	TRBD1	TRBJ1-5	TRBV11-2	TGTGCCAGCAGCTCCGGACAGGGCCAGCCCCAGCATTTT	CASSSGQGQPQHF
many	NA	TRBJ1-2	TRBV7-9	TGTGCCAGCAGCTCCCCTAAAAGGGGTCCCACCTATGGCTACACCTTC	CASSSPKRGPTYGYTF
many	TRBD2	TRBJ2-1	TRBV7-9	TGTGCCAGCAGCTTTTTTAGCGGGGGTCTCAATGAGCAGTTCTTC	CASSFFSGGLNEQFF
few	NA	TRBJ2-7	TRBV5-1	TGCGCCAGCAGCTTGCGGGACACCCCTAGAAGTGCATCCTACGAGCAGTACTTC	CASSLRDTPRSASYEQYF
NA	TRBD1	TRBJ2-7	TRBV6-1	TGTGCCAGCAGTACAGGGGGCAACCCCTACGAGCAGTACTTC	CASSTGGNPYEQYF
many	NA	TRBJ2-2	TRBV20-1	TGCAGTGCTAGAAACCCCCACGGGGAGCTGTTTTTT	CSARNPHGELFF
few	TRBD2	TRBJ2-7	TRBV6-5	TGTGCCAGCAGTTACTCAGCGGGAGGCGCCTACGAGCAGTACTTC	CASSYSAGGAYEQYF
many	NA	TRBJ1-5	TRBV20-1	TGCAGTGCTAGAGGGTCGGATTATAGCAATCAGCCCCAGCATTTT	CSARGSDYSNQPQHF
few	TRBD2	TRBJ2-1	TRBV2	TGTGCCAGCAGAGACCCCAAACTAGCGGGAGCGTACAATGAGCAGTTCTTC	CASRDPKLAGAYNEQFF
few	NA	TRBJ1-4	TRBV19	TGTGCCAGTAGTCTAATATGGACATCGGGTGAAAAACTGTTTTTT	CASSLIWTSGEKLFF
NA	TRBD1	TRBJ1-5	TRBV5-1	TGCGCCAGCAGCTTGGGGACAGGGGGGGGTCAGCCCCAGCATTTT	CASSLGTGGGQPQHF
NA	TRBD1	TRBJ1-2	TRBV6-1	TGTGCCAGCAGTGAAAGTGACAGGGAATACTATGGCTACACCTTC	CASSESDREYYGYTF
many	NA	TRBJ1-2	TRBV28	TGTGCCAGCAGTTTATCAAAGAGCTATGGCTACACCTTC	CASSLSKSYGYTF
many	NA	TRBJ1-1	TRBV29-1	TGCAGCGCATCTATGGTGGGGGATGGGACTGAAGCTTTCTTT	CSASMVGDGTEAFF
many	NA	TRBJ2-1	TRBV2	TGTGCCAGCAGTGAATTGGAGGGGAGGTACAATGAGCAGTTCTTC	CASSELEGRYNEQFF
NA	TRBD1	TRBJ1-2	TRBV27	TGTGCCAGCAGCCCAGGACAGGAACGGGGCTACACCTTC	CASSPGQERGYTF
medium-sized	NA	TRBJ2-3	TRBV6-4	TGTGCCAGCAGTGACCCGCCCGACGGAGTAGATACGCAGTATTTT	CASSDPPDGVDTQYF
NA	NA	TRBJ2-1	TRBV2	TGTGCCAGCAGTGGGCAGAATCCTAAGGAGCAGTTCTTC	CASSGQNPKEQFF
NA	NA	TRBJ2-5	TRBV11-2	TGTGCCAGCAGCTTGACTTCGTACCAAGAGACCCGGTACTTC	CASSLTSYQETRYF
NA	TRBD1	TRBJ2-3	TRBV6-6	TGTGCCAGCAGCAAAATACAGGGGGCCCACACAGATACGCAGTATTTT	CASSKIQGAHTDTQYF
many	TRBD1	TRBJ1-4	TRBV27	TGTGCCAGCAGTTTGGACAGGATTAATGAAAAACTGTTTTTT	CASSLDRINEKLFF
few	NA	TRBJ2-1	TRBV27	TGTGCCAGCAGTTTCGACACGGCCGGCTACAATGAGCAGTTCTTC	CASSFDTAGYNEQFF
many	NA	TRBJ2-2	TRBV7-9	TGTGCCAGCAGCTTGAGGGAGGACACCGGGGAGCTGTTTTTT	CASSLREDTGELFF
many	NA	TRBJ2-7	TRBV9	TGTGCCAGCAGCGCAGAGACTGGCCCCTACGAGCAGTACTTC	CASSAETGPYEQYF
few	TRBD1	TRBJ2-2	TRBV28	TGTGCCATCGCCGGGACAGGGGGGTTCACCGGGGAGCTGTTTTTT	CAIAGTGGFTGELFF
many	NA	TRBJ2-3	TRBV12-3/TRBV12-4	TGTGCCAGCAGTTCTAGAGATACGCAGTATTTT	CASSSRDTQYF
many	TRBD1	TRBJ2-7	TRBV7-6	TGTGCCAGCAGCTTACTGACAGGGTCCGACTCCTACGAGCAGTACTTC	CASSLLTGSDSYEQYF
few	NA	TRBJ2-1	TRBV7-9	TGTGCCAGCAGCGCAGGAGCCATGGAGCACAATGAGCAGTTCTTC	CASSAGAMEHNEQFF
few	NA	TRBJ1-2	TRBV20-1	TGCAGTGCTAGTTCTGGGAGTAACTATGGCTACACCTTC	CSASSGSNYGYTF
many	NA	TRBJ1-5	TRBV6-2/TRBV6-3	TGTGCCAGCAGTCCAATTAGCAATCAGCCCCAGCATTTT	CASSPISNQPQHF
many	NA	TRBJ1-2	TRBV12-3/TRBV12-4	TGTGCCAGCAGTCCCACCGGGACGCTTGGATATGGCTACACCTTC	CASSPTGTLGYGYTF
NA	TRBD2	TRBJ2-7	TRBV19	TGTGCCAGTAGTTCTCCCGGGGTAGCGGGAACCTACGAGCAGTACTTC	CASSSPGVAGTYEQYF
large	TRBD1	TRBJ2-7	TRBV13	TGTGCCAGCGCCGAGACAGGGTTGGGGGAGCAGTACTTC	CASAETGLGEQYF
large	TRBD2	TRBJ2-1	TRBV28	TGTGCCAGCAGCCTTAGCCCTTTAGCGGGAGGGTATGGAGAGCAGTTCTTC	CASSLSPLAGGYGEQFF
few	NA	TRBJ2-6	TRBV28	TGTGCCAGCAGTTTAGAGCTGCAGTCTGGGGCCAACGTCCTGACTTTC	CASSLELQSGANVLTF
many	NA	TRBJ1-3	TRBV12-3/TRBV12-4	TGTGCCAGCAGAACCGCAGGGAACTCTGGAAACACCATATATTTT	CASRTAGNSGNTIYF
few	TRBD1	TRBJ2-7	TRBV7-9	TGTGCCAGCAGCCCTCGACAGGGCTATCACGAGCAGTACTTC	CASSPRQGYHEQYF
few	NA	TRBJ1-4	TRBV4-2	TGTGCCAGCAGCCAAGGGACCGCACAACTTAATGAAAAACTGTTTTTT	CASSQGTAQLNEKLFF
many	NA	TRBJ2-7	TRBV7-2	TGTGCCAGCAGCTTACACTACGAGCAGTACTTC	CASSLHYEQYF
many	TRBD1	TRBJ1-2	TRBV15	TGTGCCACCAGCAGAGATAGGGGGCCTGCCTATGGCTACACCTTC	CATSRDRGPAYGYTF
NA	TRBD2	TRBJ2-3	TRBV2	TGTGCCAGCAGGTTGGCAGCGGGGGTAACAGATACGCAGTATTTT	CASRLAAGVTDTQYF
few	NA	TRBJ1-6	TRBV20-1	TGCAGTGCTAGAAGGGGAGGAAGCTCCTATAATTCACCCCTCCACTTT	CSARRGGSSYNSPLHF
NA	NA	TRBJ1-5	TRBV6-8	TGTGCCAGCAGTTACTTGGCAGACTATAGCAATCAGCCCCAGCATTTT	CASSYLADYSNQPQHF
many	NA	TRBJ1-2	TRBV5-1	TGCGCCAGCAGTTCTAACGTCGGGGTCGACTATGGCTACACCTTC	CASSSNVGVDYGYTF
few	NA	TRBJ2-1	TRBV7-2	TGTGCCAGCAGCTCCGAAAAAGGGGGGGACTACAATGAGCAGTTCTTC	CASSSEKGGDYNEQFF
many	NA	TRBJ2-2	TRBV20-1	TGCAGTGCTAGAGAGACAGGGAACACCGGGGAGCTGTTTTTT	CSARETGNTGELFF
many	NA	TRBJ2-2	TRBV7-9	TGTGCCAGCAGACTTGATACCGGGGAGCTGTTTTTT	CASRLDTGELFF